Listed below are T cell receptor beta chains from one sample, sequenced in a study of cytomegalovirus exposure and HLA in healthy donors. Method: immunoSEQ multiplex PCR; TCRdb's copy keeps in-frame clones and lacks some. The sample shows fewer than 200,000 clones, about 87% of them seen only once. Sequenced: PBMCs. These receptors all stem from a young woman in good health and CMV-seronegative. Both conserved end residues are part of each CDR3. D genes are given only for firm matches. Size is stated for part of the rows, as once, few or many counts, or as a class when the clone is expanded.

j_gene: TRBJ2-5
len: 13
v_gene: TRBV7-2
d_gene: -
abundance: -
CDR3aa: CASSWDSQETQYF
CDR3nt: TGTGCCAGCAGCTGGGACTCTCAAGAGACCCAGTACTTC

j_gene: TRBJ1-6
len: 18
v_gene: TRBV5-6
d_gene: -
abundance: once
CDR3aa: CASSQGGVLSSYNSPLHF
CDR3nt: TGTGCCAGCAGCCAAGGGGGGGTTCTGAGCTCCTATAATTCACCCCTCCACTTT

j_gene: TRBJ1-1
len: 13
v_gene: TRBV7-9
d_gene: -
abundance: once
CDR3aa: CATLEYKNTEAFF
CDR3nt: TGTGCCACCCTGGAGTACAAGAACACTGAAGCTTTCTTT

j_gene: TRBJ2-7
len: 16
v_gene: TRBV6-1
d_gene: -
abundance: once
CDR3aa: CASSEALLRNYYEQYF
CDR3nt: TGTGCCAGCAGTGAAGCGCTTCTCAGAAATTACTACGAGCAGTACTTC

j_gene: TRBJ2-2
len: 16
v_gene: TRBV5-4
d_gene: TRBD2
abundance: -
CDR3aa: CASSSGLAGSIGELFF
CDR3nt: TGTGCCAGCAGCTCTGGACTAGCGGGAAGTATCGGGGAGCTGTTTTTT

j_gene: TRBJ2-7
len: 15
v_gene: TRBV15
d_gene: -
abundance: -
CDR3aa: CATSSEGGGAYEQYF
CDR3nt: TGTGCCACCAGCTCAGAGGGAGGGGGAGCCTACGAGCAGTACTTC

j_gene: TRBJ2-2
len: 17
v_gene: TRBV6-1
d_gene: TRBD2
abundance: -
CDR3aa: CASSGLAGGFDTGELFF
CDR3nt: TGTGCCAGCAGTGGGCTAGCGGGGGGTTTCGACACCGGGGAGCTGTTTTTT

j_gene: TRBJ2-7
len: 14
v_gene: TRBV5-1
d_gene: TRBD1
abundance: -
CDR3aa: CASASGTGSYEQYF
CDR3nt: TGCGCCAGTGCTTCCGGGACAGGCTCCTACGAGCAGTACTTC

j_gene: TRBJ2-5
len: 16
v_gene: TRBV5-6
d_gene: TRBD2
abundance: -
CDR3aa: CASRTLAGGLQETQYF
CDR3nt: TGTGCCAGCAGGACTCTAGCGGGGGGCCTCCAAGAGACCCAGTACTTC

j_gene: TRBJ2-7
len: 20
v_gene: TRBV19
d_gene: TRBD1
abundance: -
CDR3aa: CASGPGISRGLITSSYEQYF
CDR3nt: TGTGCCAGTGGACCCGGGATTTCGAGGGGGCTTATTACGAGCTCCTACGAGCAGTACTTC

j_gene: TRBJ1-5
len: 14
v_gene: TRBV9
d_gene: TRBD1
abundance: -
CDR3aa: CASSETGGLQPQHF
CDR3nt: TGTGCCAGCAGCGAGACAGGGGGTCTGCAGCCCCAGCATTTT

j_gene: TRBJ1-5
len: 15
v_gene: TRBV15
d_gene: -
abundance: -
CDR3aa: CATSRIQGQGQPQHF
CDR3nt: TGTGCCACCAGCAGGATCCAGGGACAAGGTCAGCCCCAGCATTTT